Here is one T cell receptor (beta chain) with its context. This CDR3 is also generated by other DNA sequences in the sample. Sequenced by immunoSEQ multiplex PCR; TCRdb stores in-frame clones only, minus some. This table holds about 45,000 clones, approximately 76% found once. Trimming took off 2 bases at V and 4 bases at J, with 8 bases between the two ends. The CDR3 length is 14 residues. Germline CDR1 reads MNHEY; CDR2 reads SMNVEV (reference sequence). The data are from a study of radiotherapy plus CTLA-4 blockade in lung cancer. The genes are TRBV27 and TRBJ1-4, with D perhaps matching TRBD1 (5 bases). The TCR originated in a human donor with non-small cell lung cancer who had stable disease on radiotherapy plus ipilimumab. Sequences were derived from peripheral blood, sampled from a patient treated with radiotherapy plus ipilimumab. Here the CDR3 reads CASSLQGFNEKLFF. For the CDR3, the DNA is TGTGCCAGCAGTTTACAGGGTTTTAATGAAAAACTGTTTTTT. Drawing the rest from reference TRBV27 and TRBJ1-4, the complete variable domain is EAQVTQNPRYLITVTGKKLTVTCSQNMNHEYMSWYRQDPGLGLRQIYYSMNVEVTDKGDVPEGYKVSRKEKRNFPLILESPSPNQTSLYFCASSLQGFNEKLFFGSGTQLSVL.